One sample yielded the 8 T cell receptor beta chains listed below, sequenced in a study of cytomegalovirus exposure and HLA in healthy donors. In the PCR, 60 Vbeta and 13 Jbeta primers were used. The data were produced by immunoSEQ multiplex PCR, yet TCRdb's version contains in-frame clones alone and is incomplete. The data show 85,000 to 130,000 clones, with 65% to 90% seen just once and 0.9% to 1.5% held by the top ten. What was sequenced was PBMCs. Receptors were obtained from a woman aged 18 to 35 in good health and CMV-seronegative.

V is TRBV29-1 and J is TRBJ1-2; D gene ambiguous. This CDR3 region has 10 residues. V lost 3 bases and J lost 4, with 3 bases in between. Germline V gene sequence: CDR1 SQVTM, CDR2 ANQGSEA. Written as DNA, the CDR3 is TGCAGCGTTGACAGCTATGGCTACACCTTC. Its translation: CSVDSYGYTF.

This clone was observed a few times. This chain links TRBV6-6 with TRBJ2-7; D is undetermined. The CDR3 consists of 14 residues. Trimming cost V 2 bases and J 0 bases, with 8 bases left between them. From germline, CDR1 is MNHNY and CDR2 SVGAGI (reference sequence). CDR3 DNA sequence: TGTGCCAGCAGTTACCAGTCAGACTCCTACGAGCAGTACTTC. It yields the protein CASSYQSDSYEQYF.

In this sample, this clone turned up a few times. The chain employs TRBV2 and TRBJ1-4; no reliable D call. Germline values: CDR1 SNHLY, CDR2 FYNNEI. The CDR3 length is 15 residues. Trimming took 4 bases from V and 4 from J, leaving 13 bases between them. Here the CDR3 reads CASSGLGRINEKLFF. The DNA of the CDR3 is TGTGCCAGCAGTGGACTAGGACGGATTAATGAAAAACTGTTTTTT.

This clone appeared a single time. The chain recombines TRBV30 with TRBJ1-6; 8 bases fit TRBD1. Losses at the gene ends were 5 bases for V and 5 bases for J; bases not matched to a gene: 5. CDR3 size: 14 residues. CDR1 and CDR2 from the germline V gene are GTSNPN and SVGIG (reference sequence). CDR3 residues: CAWGTGQDNSPLHF. CDR3 coding DNA: TGTGCCTGGGGGACGGGACAGGATAATTCACCCCTCCACTTT.

This sequence joins TRBV6-6 and TRBJ2-5, with 8 bases matching TRBD2. J gave up 7 bases and V 2 bases, and 9 bases lay outside the gene matches. CDR3 length equals 15 residues. Germline CDR1 MNHNY, CDR2 SVGAGI (reference sequence). CDR3 nucleotide sequence: TGTGCCAGCAGTTACGGGCGGGGGGCCCCCGGGACCCAGTACTTC. Residues: CASSYGRGAPGTQYF.

The chain carries TRBV11-3 and TRBJ2-5, with TRBD2 matching 10 bases. The CDR3 totals 14 residues. The trim removed 11 bases at V and 4 bases at J, leaving 10 bases unmatched. CDR1 and CDR2 from the germline V gene are SGHNT and YENEEA. CDR3 region: CASSSGGAVETQYF. CDR3 DNA: TGTGCCTCCTCCAGCGGGGGGGCTGTAGAGACCCAGTACTTC.

The V call is TRBV28, the J call TRBJ2-7; 8 bases align to TRBD1. The CDR3 runs to 16 residues. V was pared by 5 bases and J by 1 base, with 10 bases of the junction left unmatched. Germline V gives CDR1 MDHEN, CDR2 SYDVKM. The CDR3 nucleotides read TGTGCCAGCAGTCCAGCACTGGGGACAGGTTCCTACGAGCAGTACTTC. Its protein is CASSPALGTGSYEQYF. Full variable domain (outside the CDR3, taken from reference TRBV28 and TRBJ2-7): DVKVTQSSRYLVKRTGEKVFLECVQDMDHENMFWYRQDPGLGLRLIYFSYDVKMKEKGDIPEGYSVSREKKERFSLILESASTNQTSMYLCASSPALGTGSYEQYFGPGTRLTVT.

This chain uses TRBV5-6 with TRBJ2-5; 7 nucleotides line up with TRBD2. The V and J ends lost 4 bases and 2 bases, in that order; junction bases with no gene match: 8. CDR3 length: 15 amino acids. CDR1 SGHDT and CDR2 YYEEEE come from the germline V gene. CDR3 sequence reads: CASSDDTGGQETQYF. In nucleotides, the CDR3 is TGTGCCAGCAGCGACGACACGGGAGGACAAGAGACCCAGTACTTC.